This is a list of T cell receptor beta chains from one sample in a study of blood T cell repertoires in COVID-19. Libraries were prepared by immunoSEQ multiplex PCR; TCRdb keeps only in-frame clonotypes and omits some of them. Seen here are fewer than 250,000 clones, roughly 91% observed once, and the top ten hold approximately 7.3%. The sequencing sample was made of PBMCs or T cells enriched from blood (not recorded which). The source is a young man in a cohort exposed to, infected with or recovered from COVID-19 (not recorded which). Each CDR3 is given with its conserved first and last residue. A D gene is named only where the DNA matches it firmly. Size is stated for part of the rows, as once, few or many counts, or as a class when the clone is expanded.

19,TRBD1,TRBJ2-6,.,TRBV7-2,TGTGCCAGCAGCTTAGCGGGACAGGGCATCCCTACTGGGGCCAACGTCCTGACTTTC,CASSLAGQGIPTGANVLTF
14,TRBD2,TRBJ2-7,.,TRBV28,TGTGCCAGCAGCTTAGCGGGAGCTTACTACGAGCAGTACTTC,CASSLAGAYYEQYF
14,TRBD2,TRBJ2-1,.,TRBV28,TGTGCCAGCAGTTTCAGCCTGGGGAGGGATGAGCAGTTCTTC,CASSFSLGRDEQFF
14,TRBD1,TRBJ1-2,few,TRBV9,TGTGCCAGCAGCGTAGAGACAGGGGGCTATGGCTACACCTTC,CASSVETGGYGYTF
15,.,TRBJ2-7,.,TRBV18,TGTGCCAGCTCACTGGGCCGGGGGTTTTTTTACGAGCAGTACTTC,CASSLGRGFFYEQYF
14,TRBD2,TRBJ2-7,.,TRBV9,TGTGCCAGCAGCGTAAGGGGACTAGCACACGAGCAGTACTTC,CASSVRGLAHEQYF
16,TRBD1,TRBJ2-7,.,TRBV28,TGTGCCAGGTTAGTGAGTACCTCGGGACAGAGATACGAGCAGTACTTC,CARLVSTSGQRYEQYF
11,.,TRBJ1-1,.,TRBV28,TGTGCCAGCAGCATGAACACTGAAGCTTTCTTT,CASSMNTEAFF
14,TRBD2,TRBJ2-7,.,TRBV5-4,TGTGCCAGCAGCTTGCAACTAGCGGATAGCGAGCAGTACTTC,CASSLQLADSEQYF
16,TRBD2,TRBJ2-7,once,TRBV7-9,TGTGCCAGCGGCGGACTAGCGGGAGGAAATCGCTACGAGCAGTACTTC,CASGGLAGGNRYEQYF
13,.,TRBJ2-7,.,TRBV28,TGTGCCAGCAGTGATACGGGGTACTACGAGCAGTACTTC,CASSDTGYYEQYF
17,TRBD2,TRBJ2-1,.,TRBV27,TGTGCCAGCAGTCCCCAAGTCTTGGCGGGAGTTCCAAATGAGCAGTTCTTC,CASSPQVLAGVPNEQFF
15,TRBD2,TRBJ2-2,.,TRBV3-1/TRBV3-2,TGTGCCAGCAGCCTTAGCGGGACGAACACCGGGGAGCTGTTTTTT,CASSLSGTNTGELFF
17,TRBD1,TRBJ1-1,.,TRBV25-1,TGTGCCAGCAGTGAATATCAGCCCACAGGGGTGAACACTGAAGCTTTCTTT,CASSEYQPTGVNTEAFF
13,.,TRBJ1-2,.,TRBV7-2,TGTGCCAGCAGACCAGACAGGACCGGTGGCTACACCTTC,CASRPDRTGGYTF
14,.,TRBJ1-3,.,TRBV7-8,TGTGCCAGCAGCTCAGCCGGGGCTGGAAACACCATATATTTT,CASSSAGAGNTIYF
15,TRBD2,TRBJ2-5,.,TRBV9,TGTGCCAGCAGCACAGGACTAGCAGCCCGCGAGACCCAGTACTTC,CASSTGLAARETQYF
14,TRBD1,TRBJ2-5,.,TRBV3-1/TRBV3-2,TGTGCCAGCAGCCACTACAGGGGGGAAGAGACCCAGTACTTC,CASSHYRGEETQYF
17,TRBD1,TRBJ1-4,.,TRBV24-1,TGTGCCACCAGTGATTCGAGGGGACAGCAGGGAAATGAAAAACTGTTTTTT,CATSDSRGQQGNEKLFF
16,.,TRBJ2-1,few,TRBV4-3,TGCGCCAGCAGCCAAGATACAGGTAACTCCTACAATGAGCAGTTCTTC,CASSQDTGNSYNEQFF
14,TRBD1,TRBJ1-2,.,TRBV14,TGTGCCAGCAGCCAAGACAGGGGGCCTTATGGCTACACCTTC,CASSQDRGPYGYTF
15,TRBD1,TRBJ1-5,.,TRBV4-1,TGCGCCAGCAGCGAGACAGGGGATCCGGGTCAGCCCCAGCATTTT,CASSETGDPGQPQHF
16,.,TRBJ2-1,.,TRBV5-6,TGTGCCAGCAGCTTGGATTACACTAGTCCATACAATGAGCAGTTCTTC,CASSLDYTSPYNEQFF
13,.,TRBJ2-7,.,TRBV11-3,TGTGCCAGCAGCTTCCTGAGCTCCTACGAGCAGTACTTC,CASSFLSSYEQYF
15,.,TRBJ1-1,.,TRBV3-1/TRBV3-2,TGTGCCAGCAGCCAATCAGGGCATTTTAACACTGAAGCTTTCTTT,CASSQSGHFNTEAFF
17,TRBD2,TRBJ2-1,.,TRBV3-1/TRBV3-2,TGTGCCAGCAGCGTCACCTCGGGGCGGGAGGCATACAATGAGCAGTTCTTC,CASSVTSGREAYNEQFF
13,.,TRBJ1-1,.,TRBV29-1,TGCAGCGTCGCACAGGGACCAAACACTGAAGCTTTCTTT,CSVAQGPNTEAFF
14,.,TRBJ1-4,.,TRBV2,TGTGCCAGCAGTGAACAGGGGTGGAATGAAAAACTGTTTTTT,CASSEQGWNEKLFF